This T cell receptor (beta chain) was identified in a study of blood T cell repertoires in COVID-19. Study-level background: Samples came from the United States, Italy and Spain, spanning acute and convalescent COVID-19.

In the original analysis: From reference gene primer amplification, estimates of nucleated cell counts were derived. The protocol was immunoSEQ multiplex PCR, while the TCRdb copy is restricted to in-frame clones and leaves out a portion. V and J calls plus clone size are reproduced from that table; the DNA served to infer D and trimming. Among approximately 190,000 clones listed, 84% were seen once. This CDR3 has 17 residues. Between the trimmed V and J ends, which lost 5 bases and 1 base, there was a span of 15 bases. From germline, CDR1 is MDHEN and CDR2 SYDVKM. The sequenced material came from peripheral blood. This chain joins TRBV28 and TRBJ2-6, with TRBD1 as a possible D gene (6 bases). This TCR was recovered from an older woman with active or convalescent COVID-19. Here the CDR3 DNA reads TGTGCCAGCAGTGGGAGCAGGGGCTTTTCTGGGGCCAACGTCCTGACTTTC. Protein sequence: CASSGSRGFSGANVLTF.